This T cell receptor beta chain originates from a study of shared clonotypes between healthy human individuals. General study results and limits: As a rule, naive subsets had a larger estimated richness than memory subsets.

Data came from immunoSEQ multiplex PCR; TCRdb stores just in-frame clones and leaves some out. The table has about 2.2 million clones, 90% to 95% seen once. Naivety among CD8 cells was defined by CD45RO negativity and positive CCR7 selection, thereby excluding terminally differentiated effector memory CD45RA+ cells. After removal of 1 base from V and 4 bases from J, the junction contained 3 bases not matched to a gene. Germline V gives CDR1 SGHDN, CDR2 FVKESK. This CDR3 contains 15 residues. To note about this clone: Antigen: not known.

Sequencing was done on a sample of naive CD8+ T cells from PBMCs. This TCR derives from a young man in good health. Some clones in this sample may be carry-over from other donors' samples. The chain is built from TRBV14 and TRBJ1-4; TRBD1 matches 7 bases. In DNA, the CDR3 is TGTGCCAGCAGCCAAGGACAGGGCTATAATGAAAAACTGTTTTTT. It yields the protein CASSQGQGYNEKLFF.